The entry below gives a single TCR beta chain sequence along with its context. The sample belongs to a study of blood T cell repertoires in COVID-19. As for the study in general: Italy, Spain and the United States were the sources of the convalescent and acute COVID-19 samples. From T cells, B-cell-depleted T cells, or PBMCs came the material, which was cDNA or gDNA.

Patients of the Seattle cohort, enrolled during active infection, were followed longitudinally. J was trimmed by 3 bases and V by 6 bases; bases with no gene match: 4. The CDR3 is made up of 13 amino acids. Germline lookup yields CDR1 MDHEN and CDR2 SYDVKM. Original data processing: For nucleated cells, counts were estimated from reference gene primer amplification. Sequenced by immunoSEQ multiplex PCR; TCRdb stores in-frame clones only, minus some. V, J and clone size are taken as reported in that table, and D and trimming were inferred from the DNA itself. Of around 60,000 clones listed, roughly 84% are singletons.

Sequencing was performed on peripheral blood. This TCR derives from a man between 60 and 70 years old with COVID-19, enrolled during active disease. The chain has TRBV28 and TRBJ1-2; 7 bases fit TRBD1. The CDR3 spells CASRPGTDYGYTF. For the CDR3, the DNA is TGTGCCAGCAGACCCGGGACAGACTATGGCTACACCTTC.